What follows are 25 T cell receptor beta chains derived from one specimen sequenced in a study of cytomegalovirus exposure and HLA in healthy donors. The PCR contained 60 Vbeta and 13 Jbeta primers. Some clones are missing from TCRdb's copy, which holds only in-frame ones; the method was immunoSEQ multiplex PCR. The sample consists of over 150,000 clones, 60% to 85% of them appearing once. Material for sequencing was PBMCs. Source of these receptors: a woman in her forties or fifties in good health and CMV-seropositive.

Concerning this clone itself: In the same sample, other DNA sequences code for this CDR3. The chain has TRBV29-1 and TRBJ1-1; 9 bases agree with TRBD1. The CDR3 has 12 residues. Per germline, CDR1 SQVTM and CDR2 ANQGSEA. V lost 4 bases, J lost 3 bases, and 0 bases stayed unmatched. This CDR3 is CSVGQGDTEAFF. CDR3 nucleotide sequence: TGCAGCGTTGGACAGGGGGACACTGAAGCTTTCTTT.

This clone came up a few times. The V call is TRBV11-3, the J call TRBJ1-1, with unresolved D. Trimming shortened V by 0 bases and J by 0 bases, and 11 bases separated the two germline ends. Looked up from germline, CDR1 is SGHNT and CDR2 is YENEEA. CDR3 length equals 16 residues. CDR3 amino acids: CASSLDFGGVNTEAFF. As DNA, the CDR3 is TGTGCCAGCAGCTTAGATTTTGGCGGGGTGAACACTGAAGCTTTCTTT.

The chain links TRBV5-4 to TRBJ2-2; 7 bases line up with TRBD1. V gave up 4 bases and J gave up 5 bases; unmatched junction bases: 11. Germline-derived CDR1 and CDR2 are SGHNT and YYREEE (reference sequence). This CDR3 is built from 16 residues. CDR3 residues: CASSQVTGERTGELFF. CDR3 DNA sequence: TGTGCCAGCAGCCAAGTCACAGGGGAAAGAACCGGGGAGCTGTTTTTT.

This clone appeared a few times. The V call is TRBV7-2, the J call TRBJ1-4, with 8 bases lining up with TRBD1. Germline CDR1 and CDR2: SGHTA and FQGNSA. The CDR3 spans 14 residues. The J segment lost 5 bases and the V segment lost 4 bases, leaving 3 bases of the junction unmatched. CDR3 coding DNA: TGTGCCAGCAGCTCGGACAGGGCGAATGAAAAACTGTTTTTT. This codes for CASSSDRANEKLFF.

The V and J genes are TRBV28 and TRBJ2-6; D is perhaps TRBD1 (6 bases). CDR1 and CDR2 (germline): MDHEN, SYDVKM. The CDR3 loop spans 16 amino acids. V lost 3 bases and J lost 0, with 9 bases in between. The CDR3: CASSFSDSSGANVLTF. CDR3 nucleotides: TGTGCCAGCAGTTTCTCGGACAGCTCTGGGGCCAACGTCCTGACTTTC.

This rearrangement joins TRBV11-3 to TRBJ1-1; the D gene is possibly TRBD1 (5 bases). The ends were cut back, 4 bases at V and 5 bases at J, with 14 bases in the middle. The CDR3 is 14 amino acids. Per the germline V gene, CDR1 is SGHNT and CDR2 is YENEEA. CDR3 protein: CASSSPNRFTEAFF. The CDR3 DNA reads TGTGCCAGCAGCTCACCGAACAGGTTTACTGAAGCTTTCTTT.

This sequence joins TRBV27 and TRBJ1-1, with a weak D call TRBD1 (5 bases). Trimming took 4 bases from V and 1 from J, leaving 16 bases between them. Per the germline V gene, CDR1 is MNHEY and CDR2 is SMNVEV (reference sequence). This CDR3 spans 16 amino acids. The CDR3 region has the DNA TGTGCCAGCAGTTACTCCGGCGTCGACAGGAACACTGAAGCTTTCTTT. Amino acid sequence: CASSYSGVDRNTEAFF.

The chain uses TRBV7-2 and TRBJ2-3; 11 positions match TRBD1. Per the germline V gene, CDR1 is SGHTA and CDR2 is FQGNSA. V was pared by 3 bases and J by 3 bases, with 5 bases of the junction left unmatched. The CDR3 sequence is 16 residues long. The CDR3 DNA follows: TGTGCCAGCAGCTTGGCCGGGACAGGGGGGACAGATACGCAGTATTTT. The encoded protein is CASSLAGTGGTDTQYF.

The rearrangement links TRBV2 to TRBJ1-5; D not certain. Germline values: CDR1 SNHLY, CDR2 FYNNEI. Trimming took 2 bases from V and 1 from J, leaving 9 bases between them. This CDR3 comprises 15 residues. The CDR3 DNA reads as TGTGCCAGCAGTGAACGGAGAGCCAGCAATCAGCCCCAGCATTTT. This sequence encodes CASSERRASNQPQHF.

The rearrangement links TRBV7-8 to TRBJ1-6, with 7 bases that match TRBD1. This CDR3 region has 15 residues. The trim removed 4 bases at V and 6 bases at J, leaving 6 bases unmatched. Per germline, CDR1 SGHVS and CDR2 FQNEAQ. CDR3 loop: CASSWRQGGNSPLHF. CDR3 DNA sequence: TGTGCCAGCAGCTGGAGACAGGGAGGTAATTCACCCCTCCACTTT.

This sequence joins TRBV2 and TRBJ2-7; 11 nucleotides agree with TRBD2. Germline trimming cut 6 bases from V and 2 bases from J; bases unmatched to any gene: 9. Per germline, CDR1 SNHLY and CDR2 FYNNEI. CDR3 size: 16 residues. The CDR3 coding sequence is TGTGCCAGCAGCAGGACTAGCGGGTTAAGGGCCTACGAGCAGTACTTC. This sequence encodes CASSRTSGLRAYEQYF.

The chain is built from TRBV19 and TRBJ1-2; 7 positions match TRBD1. The junction had 4 bases not matched to a gene; V was cut back by 6 bases and J by 6 bases. Looked up from germline, CDR1 is LNHDA and CDR2 is SQIVND (reference sequence). This CDR3 is 12 amino acids long. The CDR3 reads CASSLRGDGYTF. In nucleotides, the CDR3 is TGTGCCAGTAGCCTCAGGGGGGATGGCTACACCTTC.

This clone appeared a single time. This chain joins TRBV5-1 and TRBJ2-5; 7 bases agree with TRBD1. Germline CDR1 is SGHRS and CDR2 is YFSETQ. The V and J ends lost 1 base and 4 bases, in that order; junction bases with no gene match: 4. The CDR3 is 14 amino acids. The CDR3 nucleotides read TGCGCCAGCAGCTTGACGACAGGGAGAGAGACCCAGTACTTC. It translates to CASSLTTGRETQYF.

The chain couples TRBV5-1 to TRBJ1-5; 7 bases line up with TRBD1. This CDR3 has 14 amino acids. V lost 3 bases to trimming and J lost 2 bases; unmatched junction nucleotides: 2. The germline CDR1 and CDR2 sequences are SGHRS and YFSETQ. CDR3 nucleotides: TGCGCCAGCAGCTCAGGGGGAGGCAATCAGCCCCAGCATTTT. Protein product: CASSSGGGNQPQHF.

Regarding this clone: Other DNA sequences of this sample code for an identical CDR3. The V gene is TRBV15, the J gene TRBJ2-5; D uncertain. V gave up 0 bases and J gave up 5 bases, with 4 bases separating them. CDR3 length: 12 amino acids. Germline assignment: CDR1 LNHNV and CDR2 YYDKDF (reference sequence). The CDR3 region is CATSRDRETQYF. CDR3 bases: TGTGCCACCAGCAGAGACAGGGAGACCCAGTACTTC.

This chain joins TRBV30 and TRBJ1-1; D not resolved. V lost 5 bases to trimming and J lost 11 bases, with 18 bases between them. CDR3 size: 12 residues. Looked up from germline, CDR1 is GTSNPN and CDR2 is SVGIG (reference sequence). CDR3 in amino acids: CAWGGDRREAFF. CDR3 nucleotide sequence: TGTGCCTGGGGAGGCGATAGGAGGGAGGCTTTCTTT.

The J gene is TRBJ2-7, the V gene TRBV27; the D gene is possibly TRBD2 (6 bases). V lost 5 bases, J lost 0 bases, and 20 bases lay in between. The V gene's germline CDR1 is MNHEY and CDR2 SMNVEV (reference sequence). This CDR3 comprises 17 residues. CDR3 loop: CASSPGPLAPSSYEQYF. The DNA for the CDR3 is TGTGCCAGCAGTCCTGGCCCTCTAGCGCCGAGCTCCTACGAGCAGTACTTC.

In the case of this clone: Sequence at one end of the junction differs from germline and may be a read error. The V and J genes are TRBV30 and TRBJ2-6; TRBD2 might be the D (7 bases). Germline CDR1 reads GTSNPN; CDR2 reads SVGIG (reference sequence). This CDR3 is 13 amino acids long. The CDR3 sequence: CAWRVGGANGLTF. CDR3 DNA sequence: TGTGCCTGGAGGGTTGGGGGGGCCAACGGCCTGACTTTC.

The chain uses TRBV5-4 and TRBJ2-5, with 8 bases identical to TRBD1. Germline V CDR1 and CDR2: SGHNT, YYREEE (reference sequence). The CDR3 covers 15 residues. V lost 4 bases to trimming and J lost 1 base; unmatched junction nucleotides: 6. CDR3 loop: CASSDHRGSQETQYF. CDR3 coding DNA: TGTGCCAGCAGCGATCACAGGGGGTCCCAAGAGACCCAGTACTTC.

The rearrangement uses TRBV11-2 and TRBJ2-7, with 9 bases lining up with TRBD1. The CDR3 is 15 residues long. Per germline, CDR1 SGHAT and CDR2 FQNNGV. V shed 0 bases and J 6 bases; nucleotides not matched to a gene: 6. Here the CDR3 reads CASSLDTGGGGEQYF. The CDR3 DNA reads TGTGCCAGCAGCTTAGATACAGGGGGCGGCGGCGAGCAGTACTTC.

This sequence joins TRBV18 and TRBJ2-7, with TRBD2 identical over 9 bases. Germline CDR1 and CDR2: KGHSH and LQKENI. After removal of 3 bases from V and 3 bases from J, the junction contained 3 bases not matched to a gene. The CDR3 has 14 residues. As DNA, the CDR3 is TGTGCCAGCTCACCGGTACTAGCGGGCTACGAGCAGTACTTC. Amino acids: CASSPVLAGYEQYF.

The chain recombines TRBV1 with TRBJ2-3; the D call in the table, TRBD2, was not verified against the DNA. TRBV1 is recorded as a pseudogene. The CDR3 is made up of 16 amino acids. CDR3 nucleotide sequence: TGCACCAGCAGCCAAGATTCCCTGAGGGGGGGCGCTACGCAGTATTTT. Encoded protein: CTSSQDSLRGGATQYF.

The rearrangement uses TRBV30 and TRBJ1-1; 7 positions agree with TRBD1. Germline V lookup: CDR1 GTSNPN, CDR2 SVGIG (reference sequence). The CDR3 sequence is 13 residues long. J gave up 7 bases and V 3 bases, and 8 bases lay outside the gene matches. CDR3: CAWRPTGQGEAFF. In DNA form, the CDR3 reads TGTGCCTGGAGGCCGACAGGGCAGGGTGAAGCTTTCTTT.

V and J are TRBV19 and TRBJ1-1; D unresolved. The V end was cut by 3 bases, the J end by 6 bases, with 5 bases between. CDR1 is LNHDA, CDR2 SQIVND, per germline (reference sequence). CDR3 length: 11 residues. The DNA of the CDR3 is TGTGCCAGTAGTATCGAGGCTGAAGCTTTCTTT. This sequence encodes CASSIEAEAFF.

This clone was found once. The J gene is TRBJ2-7, the V gene TRBV6-6; 7 bases agree with TRBD1. This CDR3 has 15 residues. In germline, CDR1 is MNHNY, CDR2 SVGAGI (reference sequence). The ends lost 6 bases at V and 0 bases at J; junction bases unmatched: 8. The DNA for the CDR3 is TGTGCCAGCAGCAGAGACAGGGCGAGCTCCTACGAGCAGTACTTC. Its protein product is CASSRDRASSYEQYF.